These T cell receptor beta chains were read from a single sample in a study of regulatory T cells in long-lasting Graves disease. TCRdb reanalysed the multiplex PCR reads using MiXCR and keeps one entry per CDR3 protein. The table records 350,000 to 550,000 distinct CDR3 sequences, around 14% of them present only once. These same records also appear under a second study, on T cells in Graves' hyperthyroidism and ophthalmopathy.

Here the sequenced sample was peripheral blood mononuclear cells (PBMCs), taken at new diagnosis, from a patient treated with antithyroid drugs. These receptors originate from a woman under 40 with Graves disease. Both conserved end residues are part of each CDR3. Fields, in order: D gene, clone size, V gene, J gene, CDR3 DNA, CDR3 protein. A D gene is named only where the DNA matches it firmly. Rows give clone size only sometimes, using once, few, many, or a class for an expanded clone.

NA	NA	TRBV24-1	TRBJ2-1	TGTGCCACCAGTGATATCCAGCGGGCTTACAATGAGCAGTTCTTC	CATSDIQRAYNEQFF
TRBD2	many	TRBV2	TRBJ2-3	TGTGCCAGCATATCCCGGGAGGGACTAGCGGGAGTGGGTGCAGATACGCAGTATTTT	CASISREGLAGVGADTQYF
NA	NA	TRBV29-1	TRBJ1-1	TGCAGCGCCCAGGACAGAGAAGCTTTCTTT	CSAQDREAFF
NA	few	TRBV15	TRBJ1-6	TGTGCCACCAGCAGAGTCCGGGGGGCTTCACCCCTCCACTTT	CATSRVRGASPLHF
TRBD2	many	TRBV15	TRBJ2-1	TGTGCCACCAGCAGAGAGGGTAGCGGGAGGAACGATGAGCAGTTCTTC	CATSREGSGRNDEQFF
NA	many	TRBV7-2	TRBJ1-4	TGTGCCAGCAGCGCGCAAGGGGCGGAAAAACTGTTTTTT	CASSAQGAEKLFF
TRBD1	many	TRBV6-2/TRBV6-3	TRBJ1-5	TGTGCCAGCAGCCCGGGGTTTAGTTGGGGTCAGGGGGCCACGGGACCTAATCAGCCCCAGCATTTT	CASSPGFSWGQGATGPNQPQHF
NA	many	TRBV28	TRBJ1-1	TGTGCCAGCAGCCCACCCACGATGAACACTGAAGCTTTCTTT	CASSPPTMNTEAFF
TRBD1	many	TRBV6-5	TRBJ1-6	TGTGCCAGCAGTTACTCGATGGCCGTTTGGGACAGGGGCGATCATAATTCACCCCTCCACTTT	CASSYSMAVWDRGDHNSPLHF
NA	many	TRBV2	TRBJ1-2	TGTGCCAGCAGTGAGTTTTCTAAGGGCTCGGACTATGGCTACACCTTC	CASSEFSKGSDYGYTF
TRBD2	many	TRBV9	TRBJ2-1	TGTGCCAGCTCCGGGACTAGCCGCCACAATGAGCAGTTCTTC	CASSGTSRHNEQFF
TRBD1	many	TRBV7-2	TRBJ2-1	TGTGCCAGCAGCTTAGGGACAGGGAAGTTCAATGAGCAGTTCTTC	CASSLGTGKFNEQFF
NA	many	TRBV30	TRBJ1-2	TGTGCCTGGAGCAGGGACGGCTATGGCTACACCTTC	CAWSRDGYGYTF
NA	NA	TRBV20-1	TRBJ2-6	TGCAGTGCTCCCAGGAGCTCTGGGGCCAACGTCCTGACTTTC	CSAPRSSGANVLTF
NA	NA	TRBV19	TRBJ2-2	TGTGCCAGTATACGGGGAGGCACCGGGGAGCTGTTTTTT	CASIRGGTGELFF
NA	many	TRBV12-5	TRBJ1-1	TGTGCTAGTGGTCTCAAGGAGAGGACTGAAGCTTTCTTT	CASGLKERTEAFF
NA	few	TRBV24-1	TRBJ1-5	TGTGCCACCAGTGATTATAGCAATCAGCCCCAGCATTTT	CATSDYSNQPQHF
NA	NA	TRBV15	TRBJ1-4	TGTGCCACCAGCAGAGATTTTAGTGAAAAACTGTTTTTT	CATSRDFSEKLFF
TRBD2	many	TRBV15	TRBJ2-1	TGTGCCACCAGCAGGACCGGGACTAGCAATGGCGAGCAGTTCTTC	CATSRTGTSNGEQFF
NA	few	TRBV18	TRBJ2-7	TGTGCCAGCTCCCAAGGCGGGACCTCGCCCTACGAGCAGTACTTC	CASSQGGTSPYEQYF
TRBD1	many	TRBV20-1	TRBJ2-5	TGCAGTGCTAGAGGACCGACAACAGGGGGCGAATGTCTCTTC	CSARGPTTGGECLF
TRBD2	few	TRBV5-1	TRBJ2-7	TGCGCCAGCAGCCCCCGCCGCGGGAGTGGGGCCGAGCAGTACTTC	CASSPRRGSGAEQYF